The 4 T cell receptor beta chains below all came from one sample that was sequenced in a study of cytomegalovirus exposure and HLA in healthy donors. 13 Jbeta primers and 60 Vbeta primers were used for the PCR. Here immunoSEQ multiplex PCR was the method, and the copy in TCRdb shows in-frame clones only, minus some. This table has about 190,000 clones, 75% to 85% appearing once. The sample taken for sequencing was PBMCs. Source of these receptors: a woman in her fifties or sixties in good health and CMV-seronegative.

The CDR3 here is CASSYPGQGEDYTF. The CDR3 DNA is TGTGCCAGCAGTTATCCCGGACAGGGGGAGGACTACACCTTC. V and J are TRBV6-6 and TRBJ1-2; 10 nucleotides align to TRBD1. There are 14 residues in the CDR3. V lost 3 bases to trimming and J lost 10 bases; unmatched junction nucleotides: 8. Germline assignment: CDR1 MNHNY and CDR2 SVGAGI (reference sequence).

The genes are TRBV28 and TRBJ1-4, with D possibly being TRBD1 (5 bases). Trimming removed 3 bases from V and 8 bases from J, with 16 bases in between. Germline V gene data show CDR1 as MDHEN and CDR2 as SYDVKM. There are 15 residues in the CDR3. CDR3 in amino acids: CASSFPAGRNEKLFF. The CDR3 bases are TGTGCCAGCAGTTTTCCGGCAGGGAGGAACGAAAAACTGTTTTTT.

The V and J genes are TRBV6-5 and TRBJ1-1; 8 nucleotides match TRBD1. The CDR3 runs 13 residues. J lost 10 bases, V lost 7 bases, and 11 bases had no gene match. Per the germline V gene, CDR1 is MNHEY and CDR2 is SVGAGI. This CDR3 is CASTMDRALGAFF. The CDR3 DNA reads TGTGCCAGCACCATGGACAGGGCGTTGGGAGCTTTCTTT.

The chain has TRBV28 and TRBJ1-2, with D hard to call. CDR3 length: 13 residues. Germline loops: CDR1 MDHEN, CDR2 SYDVKM. The V end lost 3 bases, the J end lost 4 bases, and 9 bases lay between the germline ends. The CDR3 sequence: CASSLAGSYGYTF. CDR3 in DNA: TGTGCCAGCAGTTTGGCAGGTTCCTATGGCTACACCTTC.